This passage covers 18 T cell receptor beta chains from one sample sequenced in a study of shared clonotypes between healthy human individuals (dated by TCRdb to 2018 to 2021). Library preparation was by the immunoSEQ multiplex PCR assay. TCRdb carries this immuneACCESS record with in-frame sequences only. Its versions omit some clonotypes, under half of them owing to an unresolved V gene in the studies checked, with the rest unexplained. The sample table lists some 100,000 clones, under 70% of them with a count of one. The ten top clones hold roughly 24% of the sample. The sequenced material came from memory CD8+ T cells sorted from blood. The cell subset or site label corresponds to: CD45RO+ cells pooled with CCR7-negative TemRA cells. All receptors derive from a woman aged 25-40 years in good health.

The chain links TRBV4-1 to TRBJ1-1, with a weak D call TRBD1 (5 bases). There are 16 residues in the CDR3. In germline, CDR1 is MGHRA, CDR2 YSYEKL. Deletions cut 4 bases from V and 3 bases from J, with 18 bases between. The CDR3 DNA reads TGCGCCAGCAGCCCCCGGCAGGTTTTAGGGGACACTGAAGCTTTCTTT. Amino acid sequence: CASSPRQVLGDTEAFF.

The genes are TRBV4-1 and TRBJ1-5; perhaps TRBD1 as D (5 bases). Germline CDR1 and CDR2: MGHRA and YSYEKL. The CDR3 loop spans 17 amino acids. Trimming pared 2 bases from V and 9 bases from J, leaving 23 bases between. This CDR3 is CASSQRTWTSERWPQHF. CDR3 coding DNA: TGCGCCAGCAGCCAAAGGACCTGGACATCCGAGAGGTGGCCCCAGCATTTT.

This CDR3 is CASSNQGESYNEQFF. The CDR3 bases are TGTGCCAGCAGTAATCAGGGGGAGTCCTACAATGAGCAGTTCTTC. The chain joins TRBV6-6 to TRBJ2-1; 7 bases align to TRBD1. V lost 5 bases and J lost 1; bases outside the gene matches: 5. There are 15 residues in the CDR3. The germline gives CDR1 MNHNY, CDR2 SVGAGI (reference sequence).

There are many counts of this clone. The chain recombines TRBV27 with TRBJ2-1; TRBD1 might be the D (6 bases). CDR3 length: 13 residues. Trimming shortened V by 3 bases and J by 6 bases, and 9 bases separated the two germline ends. Germline V CDR1 and CDR2: MNHEY, SMNVEV (reference sequence). The CDR3 sequence is CASSFLRGNEQFF. The CDR3 DNA sequence: TGTGCCAGCAGTTTCCTCAGGGGCAATGAGCAGTTCTTC.

This clone was seen a single time. The V call is TRBV15, the J call TRBJ2-1, with unresolved D. CDR3 length: 16 amino acids. The V gene's germline CDR1 is LNHNV and CDR2 YYDKDF (reference sequence). The germline V and J ends were trimmed by 0 bases and 3 bases, with 12 bases remaining between them. The CDR3 DNA reads as TGTGCCACCAGCAGAGATCAAGGCTCGGGCTACAATGAGCAGTTCTTC. It is translated as CATSRDQGSGYNEQFF.

This clone was counted ten times or more. The J gene is TRBJ1-1, the V gene TRBV15, with 8 bases matching TRBD1. This CDR3 contains 14 residues. V shed 5 bases, J shed 6 bases, and the junction held 8 bases outside the gene matches. The germline V gene has CDR1 LNHNV and CDR2 YYDKDF (reference sequence). CDR3 sequence reads: CATSPTGEIPEAFF. CDR3 in DNA: TGTGCCACCAGCCCGACAGGGGAGATCCCTGAAGCTTTCTTT.

The chain employs TRBV6-1 and TRBJ2-7; D ambiguous. Germline assignment: CDR1 MNHNS and CDR2 SASEGT. The germline V and J ends were trimmed by 4 bases and 2 bases, with 15 bases remaining between them. There are 15 residues in the CDR3. The CDR3 sequence is CASSVSVESPYEQYF. The CDR3 bases are TGTGCCAGCAGTGTATCTGTTGAGTCCCCCTACGAGCAGTACTTC.

This chain joins TRBV6-5 and TRBJ2-1; the match to TRBD2 covers 8 bases. Germline values: CDR1 MNHEY, CDR2 SVGAGI. The CDR3 consists of 12 residues. After removal of 6 bases from V and 10 bases from J, the junction contained 5 bases not matched to a gene. The CDR3, as DNA: TGTGCCAGCAGAAAACTAGCGGAGGAGCAGTTCTTC. Amino acids: CASRKLAEEQFF.

This clone was seen more than once but under ten times. The rearrangement joins TRBV10-3 to TRBJ2-7, with 8 bases lining up with TRBD1. The V gene end was trimmed by 7 bases and the J gene end by 0 bases; junction bases not matched to a gene: 8. The CDR3 sequence is 15 residues long. In germline, CDR1 is ENHRY, CDR2 SYGVKD. The CDR3 DNA follows: TGTGCCATCACTAGCGACAGGGGCCCCTCCTACGAGCAGTACTTC. It is translated as CAITSDRGPSYEQYF.

This clone appeared a single time. This chain connects TRBV6-1 to TRBJ2-7, with D unclear. Trimming removed 6 bases from V and 2 bases from J, with 14 bases in between. Germline V gene lookup returns CDR1 MNHNS and CDR2 SASEGT. CDR3 length equals 14 residues. The DNA for the CDR3 is TGTGCCAGCAGCCCTGCGGACGGTCCCTACGAGCAGTACTTC. Encoded protein: CASSPADGPYEQYF.

The V and J genes are TRBV28 and TRBJ1-4; D is unclear. The CDR3 runs 14 residues. Trimming pared 6 bases from V and 2 bases from J, leaving 10 bases between. Germline CDR1 and CDR2: MDHEN and SYDVKM. CDR3 coding DNA: TGTGCCAGCAGCCCCCCCGCGACTAATGAAAAACTGTTTTTT. It is translated as CASSPPATNEKLFF.

The rearrangement joins TRBV7-9 to TRBJ2-5, with 7 bases lining up with TRBD1. Losses at the gene ends were 4 bases for V and 1 base for J; bases not matched to a gene: 6. This CDR3 comprises 15 residues. Germline lookup yields CDR1 SEHNR and CDR2 FQNEAQ (reference sequence). The CDR3 here is CASSSIWTGQETQYF. DNA for the CDR3: TGTGCCAGCAGCTCCATATGGACAGGCCAAGAGACCCAGTACTTC.

On this clone: Germline and junction disagree at one end, which may indicate a read error. The rearrangement joins TRBV6-4 to TRBJ2-6; D ambiguous. In germline, CDR1 is MRHNA, CDR2 SNTAGT. This CDR3 spans 16 amino acids. The CDR3 DNA reads as TGTGCCAGCAGTTACTCACCGCCTGATGGGGCCAACGTCCTGACTTTC. This sequence encodes CASSYSPPDGANVLTF.

The rearrangement joins TRBV28 to TRBJ1-5; 7 bases agree with TRBD1. The trim removed 5 bases at V and 6 bases at J, leaving 1 base unmatched. The length of the CDR3 is 12 residues. Germline V gene lookup returns CDR1 MDHEN and CDR2 SYDVKM. The CDR3 region is CASSHRGQPQHF. In DNA, the CDR3 is TGTGCCAGCAGTCACAGGGGTCAGCCCCAGCATTTT. The entire variable domain, with the rest obtained from reference TRBV28 and TRBJ1-5, is as follows: DVKVTQSSRYLVKRTGEKVFLECVQDMDHENMFWYRQDPGLGLRLIYFSYDVKMKEKGDIPEGYSVSREKKERFSLILESASTNQTSMYLCASSHRGQPQHFGDGTRLSIL.

The table lists this clone with a count of one. The gene calls are TRBV29-1 and TRBJ2-1, with TRBD1 matching 10 bases. Germline V gene data show CDR1 as SQVTM and CDR2 as ANQGSEA. The CDR3 has 13 amino acids. Trimming removed 6 bases from V and 9 bases from J; junction bases left unmatched: 8. CDR3 loop: CSVGTGEFGEQFF. For the CDR3, the DNA is TGCAGCGTAGGGACAGGGGAGTTTGGTGAGCAGTTCTTC.

This clone is a singleton in its sample. The V call is TRBV19, the J call TRBJ2-7, with 12 positions matching TRBD2. CDR1 and CDR2 (germline): LNHDA, SQIVND (reference sequence). The CDR3 has 13 amino acids. Losses at the gene ends were 9 bases for V and 2 bases for J; bases not matched to a gene: 2. CDR3 residues: CASGLAGTYEQYF. CDR3 in DNA: TGTGCCAGCGGACTAGCGGGAACCTACGAGCAGTACTTC.

The chain joins TRBV7-9 to TRBJ2-7; 7 nucleotides line up with TRBD2. Germline lookup yields CDR1 SEHNR and CDR2 FQNEAQ (reference sequence). With V trimmed by 1 base and J by 0 bases, 6 bases remained unmatched. The CDR3 has 16 residues. The CDR3 DNA follows: TGTGCCAGCAGCTTAGTGGTGACGGGGGGCTCCTACGAGCAGTACTTC. Translated: CASSLVVTGGSYEQYF.

This rearrangement joins TRBV7-9 to TRBJ2-2; D is uncertain. V dropped 3 bases and J dropped 8 bases, with 4 bases sitting between them. This CDR3 spans 11 amino acids. The V gene's germline CDR1 is SEHNR and CDR2 FQNEAQ (reference sequence). The CDR3 reads CASSFRGELFF. CDR3 nucleotides: TGTGCCAGCAGCTTCAGGGGGGAGCTGTTTTTT.